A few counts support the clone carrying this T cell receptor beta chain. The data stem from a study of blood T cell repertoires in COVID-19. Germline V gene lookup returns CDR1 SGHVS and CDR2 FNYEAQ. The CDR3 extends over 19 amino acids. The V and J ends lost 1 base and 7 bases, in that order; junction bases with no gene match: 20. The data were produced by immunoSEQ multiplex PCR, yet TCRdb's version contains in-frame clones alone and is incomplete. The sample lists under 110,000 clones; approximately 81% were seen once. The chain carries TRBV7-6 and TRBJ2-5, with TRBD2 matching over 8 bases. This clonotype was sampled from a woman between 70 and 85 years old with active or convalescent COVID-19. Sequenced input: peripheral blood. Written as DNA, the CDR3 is TGTGCCAGCAGCTTAGGACAATCCGGGACTAGAGGGACTGGGGGGACCCAGTACTTC. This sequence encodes CASSLGQSGTRGTGGTQYF.